These 17 T cell receptor beta chains share one sample of origin, sequenced in a study of blood T cells in healthy people across ages. With a J-beta primer mix and a sample-barcoded 5' primer, a second PCR ran 7 to 11 cycles. TCRdb recomputed calls from the 5' RACE reads with MiXCR, one row per CDR3 protein. This table holds some 1.4 million distinct CDR3 sequences, around two fifths found once. The sample consisted of blood. The receptor set was obtained from a woman aged 18-29 years in good health.

The sample holds a few counts of this clonotype. V usage is TRBV9 and J usage is TRBJ1-2; no clear D gene. Per the germline V gene, CDR1 is SGDLS and CDR2 is YYNGEE. The CDR3 sequence is 12 residues long. Trimming stripped 0 bases from V and 7 bases from J, with 7 bases between. CDR3 residues: CASSVEIGGYTF. In nucleotides, the CDR3 is TGTGCCAGCAGCGTAGAAATAGGTGGCTACACCTTC.

The chain joins TRBV6-6 to TRBJ2-7, with D perhaps TRBD2 (5 bases). From germline, CDR1 is MNHNY and CDR2 SVGAGI (reference sequence). The CDR3 has 15 residues. The V gene lost 0 bases and the J gene lost 6 bases, with 15 bases spanning the gap. The CDR3 loop reads CASSYSAGDFFEQYF. CDR3 in DNA: TGTGCCAGCAGTTACTCCGCCGGGGATTTTTTCGAGCAGTACTTC.

This chain links TRBV27 with TRBJ1-6; 7 nucleotides match TRBD1. CDR1 and CDR2 from the germline V gene are MNHEY and SMNVEV (reference sequence). Germline trimming cut 5 bases from V and 6 bases from J; bases unmatched to any gene: 7. The CDR3 is 15 amino acids. The CDR3 region is CASSTPRDSNSPLHF. As DNA, the CDR3 is TGTGCCAGCAGTACCCCGCGGGACAGTAATTCACCCCTCCACTTT.

The CDR3 bases are TGTGCCACCAGTGAGGCGGGGACAGGGGCAGATACGCAGTATTTT. Residues: CATSEAGTGADTQYF. The chain is built from TRBV24-1 and TRBJ2-3, with 10 positions matching TRBD1. The CDR3 is 15 amino acids. Losses at the gene ends were 4 bases for V and 4 bases for J; bases not matched to a gene: 4. CDR1 is KGHDR and CDR2 is SFDVKD in the germline V gene.

V usage is TRBV6-5 and J usage is TRBJ1-2; no firm D call. Trimming removed 1 base at V and 0 bases at J, with 9 bases between. This CDR3 has 15 residues. CDR1 is MNHEY, CDR2 SVGAGI, per germline. Here the CDR3 reads CASSYYADTNYGYTF. CDR3 coding DNA: TGTGCCAGCAGTTACTACGCAGATACTAACTATGGCTACACCTTC.

The chain carries TRBV7-3 and TRBJ1-1; 7 nucleotides agree with TRBD1. Germline V CDR1 and CDR2: SGHTA, FQGTGA. V lost 5 bases and J lost 11; bases outside the gene matches: 20. This CDR3 is 16 amino acids long. This CDR3 reads CASSASRQGQYSVAFF. The DNA of the CDR3 is TGTGCCAGCAGCGCTAGCCGACAGGGACAATACAGTGTGGCTTTCTTT.

The chain employs TRBV20-1 and TRBJ2-7; D gene uncertain. Trimming cost V 7 bases and J 6 bases, with 16 bases left between them. There are 12 residues in the CDR3. CDR1 DFQATT and CDR2 SNEGSKA come from the germline V gene (reference sequence). Here the CDR3 reads CSVFSRVSEQYF. The CDR3 coding sequence is TGCAGTGTCTTTAGCAGAGTCAGCGAGCAGTACTTC.

This clonotype appeared a single time. The chain uses TRBV5-5 and TRBJ2-7; 10 bases fit TRBD1. The J segment lost 2 bases and the V segment lost 5 bases, leaving 7 bases of the junction unmatched. CDR3 length: 15 residues. Germline V gene sequence: CDR1 SGHKS, CDR2 YYEKEE (reference sequence). The CDR3 protein is CASRQGQGRTYEQYF. Written as DNA, the CDR3 is TGTGCCAGCAGGCAGGGACAGGGGAGAACCTACGAGCAGTACTTC.

The genes are TRBV20-1 and TRBJ2-3; 12 bases are a match to TRBD2. The CDR3 contains 19 residues. Germline CDR1 is DFQATT and CDR2 is SNEGSKA (reference sequence). V trimming: 2 bases; J trimming: 4 bases; junction bases outside the gene matches: 16. In DNA, the CDR3 is TGCAGTGCTAGATCCCCTAGGGACCTTCTAGCGGGGGGGGCAGATACGCAGTATTTT. It encodes CSARSPRDLLAGGADTQYF.

Written as DNA, the CDR3 is TGCGCCAGCAGCCAAGAGCACACAAGATCCTACGAGCAGTACTTC. Its protein is CASSQEHTRSYEQYF. This chain joins TRBV4-3 and TRBJ2-4, with D unclear. The J call is in doubt because the DNA end fits TRBJ2-7 better. CDR1 is LGHNA, CDR2 YSLEER, per germline. The CDR3 length is 15 residues.

J is TRBJ1-5 and V is TRBV27; D may be TRBD1 (5 bases). With 3 bases removed from V and 1 base from J, the gap between germline ends came to 16 bases. CDR1 is MNHEY and CDR2 is SMNVEV in the germline V gene (reference sequence). The length of the CDR3 is 17 residues. This chain's CDR3 is CASSLSELGQSNQPQHF. Written as DNA, the CDR3 is TGTGCCAGCAGTTTGAGCGAGTTGGGGCAGAGCAATCAGCCCCAGCATTTT.

V gene TRBV6-5 combines with J gene TRBJ2-3; a possible D gene is TRBD2 (6 bases). The CDR3 has 15 amino acids. Germline CDR1 MNHEY, CDR2 SVGAGI. Trimming shortened V by 5 bases and J by 1 base, and 13 bases separated the two germline ends. The DNA for the CDR3 is TGTGCCAGCAGTCCCGTGTGGGGGGGCACAGATACGCAGTATTTT. This sequence encodes CASSPVWGGTDTQYF.

The chain links TRBV4-1 to TRBJ1-4; TRBD1 agrees at 7 bases. Germline lookup yields CDR1 MGHRA and CDR2 YSYEKL. The CDR3 consists of 18 residues. V was pared by 5 bases and J by 0 bases, with 12 bases of the junction left unmatched. DNA of the CDR3: TGCGCCAGCAGCTCCCGGGACAGAAGAACTGCAACTAATGAAAAACTGTTTTTT. Translating it yields CASSSRDRRTATNEKLFF.

The sample holds one count of this clonotype. The chain combines TRBV5-6 with TRBJ2-3; 8 nucleotides agree with TRBD2. CDR1 SGHDT and CDR2 YYEEEE come from the germline V gene. The CDR3 extends over 16 amino acids. The V gene end was trimmed by 3 bases and the J gene end by 0 bases; junction bases not matched to a gene: 6. In nucleotides, the CDR3 is TGTGCCAGCAGCTCCTTGACTAGCGCCAGCACAGATACGCAGTATTTT. It specifies CASSSLTSASTDTQYF.

This sequence joins TRBV7-2 and TRBJ2-1; D assignment may be TRBD1 or TRBD2 (5 bases each). The CDR3 consists of 14 residues. Looked up from germline, CDR1 is SGHTA and CDR2 is FQGNSA. The ends were cut back, 7 bases at V and 7 bases at J, with 17 bases in the middle. In DNA form, the CDR3 reads TGTGCCAGCACCCGGGACCCGGTGGGGAATGAGCAGTTCTTC. Translated, it gives CASTRDPVGNEQFF.

The chain joins TRBV14 to TRBJ2-5; 12 bases map to TRBD2. J gave up 2 bases and V 4 bases, and 8 bases lay outside the gene matches. Germline V CDR1 and CDR2: SGHDN, FVKESK. This CDR3 spans 17 amino acids. The CDR3 coding sequence is TGTGCCAGCAGCCCAAGAACTAGCGGGAGGACTCAAGAGACCCAGTACTTC. Protein: CASSPRTSGRTQETQYF. The full variable domain, in which reference TRBV14 and TRBJ2-5 provide the parts outside the CDR3, is EAGVTQFPSHSVIEKGQTVTLRCDPISGHDNLYWYRRVMGKEIKFLLHFVKESKQDESGMPNNRFLAERTGGTYSTLKVQPAELEDSGVYFCASSPRTSGRTQETQYFGPGTRLLVL.

The V gene is TRBV15, the J gene TRBJ2-1; 10 nucleotides agree with TRBD2. V trimming: 3 bases; J trimming: 5 bases; junction bases outside the gene matches: 7. CDR1 and CDR2 (germline): LNHNV, YYDKDF (reference sequence). This CDR3 comprises 16 residues. CDR3 nucleotide sequence: TGTGCCACCAGCAGCCCCGGGACTAGCGCAAACAATGAGCAGTTCTTC. It is translated as CATSSPGTSANNEQFF.